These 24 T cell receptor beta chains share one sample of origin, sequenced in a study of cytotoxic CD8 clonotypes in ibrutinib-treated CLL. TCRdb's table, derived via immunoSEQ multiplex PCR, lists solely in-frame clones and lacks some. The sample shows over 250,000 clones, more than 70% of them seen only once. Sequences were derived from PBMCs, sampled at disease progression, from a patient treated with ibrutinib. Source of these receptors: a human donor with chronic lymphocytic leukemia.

CDR3 nucleotide sequence: TGTGCCACCAGCAGAGAACCTAGCGGTCGGCAGTACTTC. This translates into CATSREPSGRQYF. The chain employs TRBV15 and TRBJ2-7; 7 nucleotides match TRBD2. The junction had 5 bases not matched to a gene; V was cut back by 0 bases and J by 9 bases. CDR1 is LNHNV, CDR2 YYDKDF, per germline (reference sequence). The CDR3 totals 13 residues.

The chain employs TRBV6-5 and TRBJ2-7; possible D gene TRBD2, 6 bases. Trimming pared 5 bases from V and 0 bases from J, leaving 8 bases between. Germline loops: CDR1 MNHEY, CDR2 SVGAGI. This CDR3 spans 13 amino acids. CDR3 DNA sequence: TGTGCCAGCAGTCATAGCGGCTCCTACGAGCAGTACTTC. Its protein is CASSHSGSYEQYF.

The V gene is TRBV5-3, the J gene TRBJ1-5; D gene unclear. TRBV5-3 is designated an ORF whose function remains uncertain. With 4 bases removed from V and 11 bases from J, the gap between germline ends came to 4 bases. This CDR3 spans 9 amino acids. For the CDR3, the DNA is TGTGCCAGAAGCGGGACCCAGCATTTT. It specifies CARSGTQHF.

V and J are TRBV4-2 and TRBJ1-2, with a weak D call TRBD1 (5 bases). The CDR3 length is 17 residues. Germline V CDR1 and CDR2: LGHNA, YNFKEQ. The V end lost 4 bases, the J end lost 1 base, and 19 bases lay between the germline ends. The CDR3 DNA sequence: TGTGCCAGCAGCCCCCCTGGAGGGGAACGCCTTAACTATGGCTACACCTTC. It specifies CASSPPGGERLNYGYTF.

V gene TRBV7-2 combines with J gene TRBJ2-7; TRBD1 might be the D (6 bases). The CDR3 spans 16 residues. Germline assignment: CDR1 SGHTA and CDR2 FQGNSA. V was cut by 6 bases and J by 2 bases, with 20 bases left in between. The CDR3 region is CASSYQQGFIPYEQYF. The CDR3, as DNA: TGTGCCAGCAGTTACCAACAGGGTTTTATCCCCTACGAGCAGTACTTC. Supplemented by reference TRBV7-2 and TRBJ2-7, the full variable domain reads GAGVSQSPSNKVTEKGKDVELRCDPISGHTALYWYRQSLGQGLEFLIYFQGNSAPDKSGLPSDRFSAERTGGSVSTLTIQRTQQEDSAVYLCASSYQQGFIPYEQYFGPGTRLTVT.

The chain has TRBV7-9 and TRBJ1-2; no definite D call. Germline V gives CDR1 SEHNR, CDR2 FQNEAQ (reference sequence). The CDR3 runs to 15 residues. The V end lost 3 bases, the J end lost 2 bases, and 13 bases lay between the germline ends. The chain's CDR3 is CASSLSGPENYGYTF. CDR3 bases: TGTGCCAGCAGCTTGTCAGGACCGGAGAACTATGGCTACACCTTC.

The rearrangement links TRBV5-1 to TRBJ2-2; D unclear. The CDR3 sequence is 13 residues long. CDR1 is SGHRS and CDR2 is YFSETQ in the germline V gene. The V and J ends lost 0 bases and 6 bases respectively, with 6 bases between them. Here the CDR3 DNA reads TGCGCCAGCAGCTTGGTGCAAGCCGGGGAGCTGTTTTTT. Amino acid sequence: CASSLVQAGELFF. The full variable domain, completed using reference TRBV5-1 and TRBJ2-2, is KAGVTQTPRYLIKTRGQQVTLSCSPISGHRSVSWYQQTPGQGLQFLFEYFSETQRNKGNFPGRFSGRQFSNSRSEMNVSTLELGDSALYLCASSLVQAGELFFGEGSRLTVL.

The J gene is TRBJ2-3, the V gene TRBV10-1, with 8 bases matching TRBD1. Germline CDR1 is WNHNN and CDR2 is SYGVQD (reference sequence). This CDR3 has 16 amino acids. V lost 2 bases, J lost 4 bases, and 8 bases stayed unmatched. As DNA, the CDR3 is TGCGCCAGCAGTGAGAATTATGGACAGGGACCAGATACGCAGTATTTT. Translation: CASSENYGQGPDTQYF.

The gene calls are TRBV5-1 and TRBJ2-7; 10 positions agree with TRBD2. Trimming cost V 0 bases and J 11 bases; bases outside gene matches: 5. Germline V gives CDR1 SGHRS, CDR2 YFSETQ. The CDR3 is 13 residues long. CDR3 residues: CASSLELAGKEYF. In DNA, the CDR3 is TGCGCCAGCAGCTTGGAACTAGCGGGAAAGGAGTACTTC.

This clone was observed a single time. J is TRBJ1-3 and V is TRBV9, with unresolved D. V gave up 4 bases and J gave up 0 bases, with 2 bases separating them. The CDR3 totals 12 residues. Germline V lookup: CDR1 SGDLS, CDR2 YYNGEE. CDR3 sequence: CASSRSGNTIYF. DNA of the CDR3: TGTGCCAGCAGCCGCTCTGGAAACACCATATATTTT. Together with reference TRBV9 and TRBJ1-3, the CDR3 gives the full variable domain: DSGVTQTPKHLITATGQRVTLRCSPRSGDLSVYWYQQSLDQGLQFLIQYYNGEERAKGNILERFSAQQFPDLHSELNLSSLELGDSALYFCASSRSGNTIYFGEGSWLTVV.

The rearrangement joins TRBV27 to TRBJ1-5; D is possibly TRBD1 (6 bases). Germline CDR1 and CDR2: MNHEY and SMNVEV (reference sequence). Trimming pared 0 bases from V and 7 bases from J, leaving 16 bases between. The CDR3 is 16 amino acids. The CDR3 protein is CASSLSVGGRRQPQHF. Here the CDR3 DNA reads TGTGCCAGCAGTTTATCGGTGGGGGGGCGAAGACAGCCCCAGCATTTT.

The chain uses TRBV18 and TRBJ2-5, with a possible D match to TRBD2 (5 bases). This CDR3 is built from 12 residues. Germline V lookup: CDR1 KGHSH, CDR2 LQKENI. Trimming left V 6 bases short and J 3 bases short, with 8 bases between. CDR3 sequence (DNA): TGTGCCAGCTCGCTAGCTGAAGAGACCCAGTACTTC. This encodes CASSLAEETQYF.

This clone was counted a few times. In DNA form, the CDR3 reads TGTGCCAGCAGTGACGGTCAGCCCAACTATGGCTACACCTTC. Its protein product is CASSDGQPNYGYTF. V usage is TRBV2 and J usage is TRBJ1-2; D call uncertain. CDR3 length equals 14 residues. V lost 3 bases, J lost 2 bases, and 10 bases lay in between. CDR1 SNHLY and CDR2 FYNNEI come from the germline V gene. The entire variable domain, with the rest obtained from reference TRBV2 and TRBJ1-2, is as follows: EPEVTQTPSHQVTQMGQEVILRCVPISNHLYFYWYRQILGQKVEFLVSFYNNEISEKSEIFDDQFSVERPDGSNFTLKIRSTKLEDSAMYFCASSDGQPNYGYTFGSGTRLTVV.

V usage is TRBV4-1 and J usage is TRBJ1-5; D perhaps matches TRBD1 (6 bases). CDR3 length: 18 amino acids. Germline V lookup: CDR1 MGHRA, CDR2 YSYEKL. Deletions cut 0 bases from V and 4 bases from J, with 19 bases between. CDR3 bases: TGCGCCAGCAGCCAAGATTTCGGGGGCCCGGGGGAAAATCAGCCCCAGCATTTT. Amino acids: CASSQDFGGPGENQPQHF.

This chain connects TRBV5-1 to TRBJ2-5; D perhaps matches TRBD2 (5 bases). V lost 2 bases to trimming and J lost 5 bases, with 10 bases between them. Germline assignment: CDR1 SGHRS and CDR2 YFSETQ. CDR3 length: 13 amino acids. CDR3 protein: CASSLGTGETQYF. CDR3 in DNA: TGCGCCAGCAGCTTAGGTACGGGGGAGACCCAGTACTTC.

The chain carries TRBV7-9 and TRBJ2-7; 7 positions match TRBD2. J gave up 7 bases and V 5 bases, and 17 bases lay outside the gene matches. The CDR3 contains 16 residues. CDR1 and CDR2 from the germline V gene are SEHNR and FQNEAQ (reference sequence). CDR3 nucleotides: TGTGCCAGCAGCCACTGGGGGGGAGGTCGGTTAGGAGAGCAGTACTTC. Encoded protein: CASSHWGGGRLGEQYF.

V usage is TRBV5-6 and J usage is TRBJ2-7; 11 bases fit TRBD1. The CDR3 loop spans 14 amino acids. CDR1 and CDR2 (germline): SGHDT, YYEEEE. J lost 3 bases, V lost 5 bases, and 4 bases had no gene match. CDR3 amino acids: CASSPGTGGYEQYF. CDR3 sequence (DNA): TGTGCCAGCAGTCCAGGGACAGGGGGCTACGAGCAGTACTTC. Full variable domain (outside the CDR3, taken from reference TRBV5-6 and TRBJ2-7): DAGVTQSPTHLIKTRGQQVTLRCSPKSGHDTVSWYQQALGQGPQFIFQYYEEEERQRGNFPDRFSGHQFPNYSSELNVNALLLGDSALYLCASSPGTGGYEQYFGPGTRLTVT.

DNA of the CDR3: TGTGCCAGCAGTCGTACAGGGGTACCTCCCTACGAGCAGTACTTC. Encoded protein: CASSRTGVPPYEQYF. The chain employs TRBV2 and TRBJ2-7; 7 nucleotides line up with TRBD1. V was pared by 5 bases and J by 2 bases, with 9 bases of the junction left unmatched. The length of the CDR3 is 15 residues. Germline V CDR1 and CDR2: SNHLY, FYNNEI.

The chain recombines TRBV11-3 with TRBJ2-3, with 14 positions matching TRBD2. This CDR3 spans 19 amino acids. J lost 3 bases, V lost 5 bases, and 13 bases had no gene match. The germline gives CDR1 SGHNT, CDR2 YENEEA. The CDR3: CASSQARKGLAGVTDTQYF. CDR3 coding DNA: TGTGCCAGCAGCCAGGCACGTAAGGGACTAGCGGGAGTTACAGATACGCAGTATTTT. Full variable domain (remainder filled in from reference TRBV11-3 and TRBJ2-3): EAGVVQSPRYKIIEKKQPVAFWCNPISGHNTLYWYLQNLGQGPELLIRYENEEAVDDSQLPKDRFSAERLKGVDSTLKIQPAELGDSAVYLCASSQARKGLAGVTDTQYFGPGTRLTVL.

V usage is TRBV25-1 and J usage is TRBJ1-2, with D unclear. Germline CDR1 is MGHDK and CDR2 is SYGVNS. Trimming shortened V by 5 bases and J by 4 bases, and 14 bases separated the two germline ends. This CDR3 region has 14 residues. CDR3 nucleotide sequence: TGTGCCAGCAGTAAAGGGCAGTTGGGCTATGGCTACACCTTC. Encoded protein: CASSKGQLGYGYTF.

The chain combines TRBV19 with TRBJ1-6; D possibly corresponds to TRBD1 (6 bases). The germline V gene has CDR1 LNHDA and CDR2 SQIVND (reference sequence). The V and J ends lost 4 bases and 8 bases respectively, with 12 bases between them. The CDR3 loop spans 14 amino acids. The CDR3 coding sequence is TGTGCCAGTAGTACTAGGGACACCTATTCACCCCTCCACTTT. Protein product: CASSTRDTYSPLHF.

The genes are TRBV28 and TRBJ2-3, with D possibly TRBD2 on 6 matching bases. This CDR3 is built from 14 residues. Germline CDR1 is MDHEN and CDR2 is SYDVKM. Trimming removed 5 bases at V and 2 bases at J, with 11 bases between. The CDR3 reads CASSQADYTDTQYF. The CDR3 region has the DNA TGTGCCAGCAGTCAAGCGGACTACACAGATACGCAGTATTTT.

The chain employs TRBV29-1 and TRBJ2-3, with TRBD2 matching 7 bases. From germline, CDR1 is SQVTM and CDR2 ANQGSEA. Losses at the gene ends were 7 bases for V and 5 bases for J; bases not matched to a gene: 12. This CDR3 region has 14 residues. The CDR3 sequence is CSAPLGVAGDTQYF. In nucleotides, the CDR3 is TGCAGCGCCCCGCTGGGGGTAGCGGGAGATACGCAGTATTTT.

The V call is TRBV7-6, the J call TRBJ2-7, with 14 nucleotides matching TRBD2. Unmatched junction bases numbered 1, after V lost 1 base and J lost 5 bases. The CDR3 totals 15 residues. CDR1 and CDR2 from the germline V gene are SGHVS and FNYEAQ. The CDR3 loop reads CASSLVGLAGDEQYF. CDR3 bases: TGTGCCAGCAGCTTAGTGGGACTAGCGGGAGACGAGCAGTACTTC.